The clone carrying this T cell receptor (beta chain) was recorded many times. What it recognizes is unknown. These data are taken from a study of identical twins. Template switching supplied a universal primer site; unique molecular identifiers were carried on the cDNA. Each CDR3 protein is one row after TCRdb ran MiXCR on the 5' RACE reads. This sample has around 670,000 distinct CDR3 sequences, with around 6.1% found just once. General observations from the study: Memory repertoires lacked the insertion deficit that abundant cord blood beta clonotypes showed. Twin-shared out-of-frame alpha sequences were enriched for low generation probability.

Material for sequencing was naive T cells sorted from blood. This sequence originates from a man aged 18 to 30 in good health.

DNA of the CDR3: TGCAGCGTGGGTGCCCCGGGGCAGGCCAGCACAGATACGCAGTATTTT. This translates into CSVGAPGQASTDTQYF. V gene TRBV29-1 combines with J gene TRBJ2-3; D possibly uses TRBD1 or TRBD2 (5 bases each). Between the trimmed V and J ends, which lost 6 bases and 0 bases, there was a span of 19 bases. Germline V gene lookup returns CDR1 SQVTM and CDR2 ANQGSEA. The CDR3 loop spans 16 amino acids.